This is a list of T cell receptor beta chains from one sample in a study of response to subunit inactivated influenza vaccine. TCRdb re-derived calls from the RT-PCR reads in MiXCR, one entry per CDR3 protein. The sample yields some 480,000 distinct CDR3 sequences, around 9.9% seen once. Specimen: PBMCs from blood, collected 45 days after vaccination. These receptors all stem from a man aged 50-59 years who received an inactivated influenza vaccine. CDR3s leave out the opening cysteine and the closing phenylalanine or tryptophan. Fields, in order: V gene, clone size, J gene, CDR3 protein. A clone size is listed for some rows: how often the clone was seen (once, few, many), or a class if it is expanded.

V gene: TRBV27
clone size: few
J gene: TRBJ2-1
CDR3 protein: ASSLFRDTRNEQF

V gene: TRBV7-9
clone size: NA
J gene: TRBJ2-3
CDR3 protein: ASSYTSGSADTQY

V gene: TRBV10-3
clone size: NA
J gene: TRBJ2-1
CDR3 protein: AIRTLGLIGTEQF

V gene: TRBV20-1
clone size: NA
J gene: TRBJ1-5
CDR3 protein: SARDKGTGQH

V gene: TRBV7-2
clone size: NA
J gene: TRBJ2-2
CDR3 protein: ASSSPGAGELF

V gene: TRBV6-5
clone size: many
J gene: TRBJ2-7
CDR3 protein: ASSYSKLAIRSYEQY

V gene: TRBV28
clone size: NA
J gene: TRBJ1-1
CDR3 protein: ASSYARGLVNTEAF

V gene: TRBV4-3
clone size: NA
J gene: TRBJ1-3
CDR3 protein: ASSQGRASGGSGNTIY

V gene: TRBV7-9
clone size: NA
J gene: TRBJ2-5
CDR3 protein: ASSLVTWETQY

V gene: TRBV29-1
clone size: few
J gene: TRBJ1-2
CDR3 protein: SVDNSWTGVAYGYT

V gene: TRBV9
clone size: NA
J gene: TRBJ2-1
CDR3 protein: ASSRRQDFNHNEQF

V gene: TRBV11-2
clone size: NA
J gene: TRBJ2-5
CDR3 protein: ASSFSGGAQETQY

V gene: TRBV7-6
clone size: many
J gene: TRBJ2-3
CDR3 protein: ASSSRQGLADTQY

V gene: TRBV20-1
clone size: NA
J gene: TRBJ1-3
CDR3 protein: SAPKTVSGNTIY

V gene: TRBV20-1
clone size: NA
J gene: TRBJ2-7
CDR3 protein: SARVPRGSYEQY

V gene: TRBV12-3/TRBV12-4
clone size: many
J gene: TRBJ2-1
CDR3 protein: ASSLVRLSTYNEQF

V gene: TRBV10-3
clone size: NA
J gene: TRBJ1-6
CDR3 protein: AIRNGTGYSPLH

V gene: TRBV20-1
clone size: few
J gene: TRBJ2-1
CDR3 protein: SARDAQTFSSYNEQF

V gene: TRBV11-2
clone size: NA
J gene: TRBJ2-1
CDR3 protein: ASLGRINEQF

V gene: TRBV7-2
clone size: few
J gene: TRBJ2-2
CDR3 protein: ASSPGSAANTGELF

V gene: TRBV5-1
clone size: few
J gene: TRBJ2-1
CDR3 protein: ASSLAPSRGAYNEQF

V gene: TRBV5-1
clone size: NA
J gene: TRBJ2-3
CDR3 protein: ASSLAKGDTQY

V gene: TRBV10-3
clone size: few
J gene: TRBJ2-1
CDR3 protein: AISVNGGALFDEQF

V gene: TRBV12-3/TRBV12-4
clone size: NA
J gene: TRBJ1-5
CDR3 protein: ASSLGSANQPQH

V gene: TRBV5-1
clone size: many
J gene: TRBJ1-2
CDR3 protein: ASSLEKSNYGYT

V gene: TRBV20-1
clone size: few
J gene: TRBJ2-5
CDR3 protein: SAGRTSKETQY

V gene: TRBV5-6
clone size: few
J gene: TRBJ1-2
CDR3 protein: ASSFGRARGSYGYT

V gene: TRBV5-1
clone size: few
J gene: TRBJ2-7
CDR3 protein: ASSLRAPGQGARYEQY

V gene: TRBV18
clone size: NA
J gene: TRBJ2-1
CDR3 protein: ASSPPSLRDEQF

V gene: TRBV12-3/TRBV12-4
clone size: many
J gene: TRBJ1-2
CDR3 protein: ASSHEPGQGAYGYT

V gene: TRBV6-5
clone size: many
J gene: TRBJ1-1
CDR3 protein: ASSYRRDTEAF

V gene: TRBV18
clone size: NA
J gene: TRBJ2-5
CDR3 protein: ASSPADETQY

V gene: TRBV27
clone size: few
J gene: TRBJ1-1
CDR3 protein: ASSFLHRAGNTEAF

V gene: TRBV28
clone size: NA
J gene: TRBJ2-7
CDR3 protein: ASRHRLAGPYEQY

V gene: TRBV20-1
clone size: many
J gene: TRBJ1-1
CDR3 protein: SARGRDRLNTEAF

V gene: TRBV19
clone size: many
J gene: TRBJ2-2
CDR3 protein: ASSTVGTSGRGELF

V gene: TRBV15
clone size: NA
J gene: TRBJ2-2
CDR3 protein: AIARDRQNTGELF

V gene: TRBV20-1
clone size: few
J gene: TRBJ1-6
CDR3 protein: SARDRADNSPLH

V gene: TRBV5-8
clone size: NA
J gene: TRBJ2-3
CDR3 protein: ASSPGIGITDTQY

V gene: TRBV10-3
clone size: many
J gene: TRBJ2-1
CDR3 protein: AISLTSGYNEQF